These T cell receptor beta chains were read from a single sample in a study of early T cells in non-severe SARS-CoV-2 infection. Each CDR3 protein gets one entry after TCRdb re-called the 5' RACE reads with MiXCR. The sample lists roughly 56,000 distinct CDR3 sequences, under 12% occurring once. Sequencing used whole blood. Receptors originate from an adult who was a healthcare worker with PCR-confirmed SARS-CoV-2 infection or an uninfected control (not recorded which). CDR3s include the opening cysteine and the closing phenylalanine or tryptophan. Fields, in order: clone size, D gene, V gene, J gene, CDR3 protein, CDR3 DNA. The D gene is left open where the match is weak. Rows may omit the clone size; those that give it use once, few, many or a size class.

>few|-|TRBV12-5|TRBJ1-1
CASGYWGTPEAFF
TGTGCTAGTGGTTATTGGGGAACTCCTGAAGCTTTCTTT
>-|-|TRBV12-3/TRBV12-4|TRBJ2-6
CASSPAGANVLTF
TGTGCCAGCAGCCCTGCTGGGGCCAACGTCCTGACTTTC
>many|TRBD2|TRBV5-1|TRBJ2-1
CASSLGTSNEQFF
TGCGCCAGCAGCCTGGGGACTAGTAATGAGCAGTTCTTC
>-|-|TRBV4-2|TRBJ2-2
CASSQDPNTGELFF
TGTGCCAGCAGCCAAGATCCCAACACCGGGGAGCTGTTTTTT
>many|TRBD1|TRBV20-1|TRBJ2-7
CSAARDRDYEQYF
TGCAGTGCTGCCCGGGACAGAGATTACGAGCAGTACTTC
>many|-|TRBV9|TRBJ2-2
CASSTRSTGELFF
TGTGCCAGCAGCACTCGGAGCACCGGGGAGCTGTTTTTT
>many|-|TRBV20-1|TRBJ1-2
CSARSDSSSRYGYTF
TGCAGTGCTAGATCGGACAGCTCGAGCCGTTATGGCTACACCTTC
>-|TRBD2|TRBV29-1|TRBJ2-1
CSVGTSGSPDNEQFF
TGCAGCGTCGGGACTAGCGGGAGTCCCGACAATGAGCAGTTCTTC
>-|TRBD2|TRBV2|TRBJ2-2
CASIGLAATGELFF
TGTGCCAGCATAGGACTAGCGGCCACCGGGGAGCTGTTTTTT
>few|-|TRBV4-1|TRBJ2-4
CASSHLATKNIQYF
TGCGCCAGCAGCCACCTGGCTACCAAAAACATTCAGTACTTC
>few|-|TRBV11-2|TRBJ1-1
CASSSSRAGNTEAFF
TGTGCCAGCAGCTCCTCGAGGGCGGGGAACACTGAAGCTTTCTTT
>many|-|TRBV3-1|TRBJ1-3
CASSPNAGPGNTIYF
TGTGCCAGCAGCCCCAACGCGGGGCCTGGAAACACCATATATTTT
>-|-|TRBV20-1|TRBJ2-5
CSASAGTQETQYF
TGCAGTGCTAGCGCAGGGACTCAAGAGACCCAGTACTTC
>few|TRBD2|TRBV10-3|TRBJ2-1
CAISPAGTSAIEQFF
TGTGCCATCAGTCCCGCCGGGACTAGCGCTATTGAGCAGTTCTTC
>few|-|TRBV6-4|TRBJ2-1
CASSVGGLATDEQFF
TGTGCCAGCAGTGTTGGGGGGCTAGCGACGGATGAGCAGTTCTTC
>many|TRBD2|TRBV2|TRBJ2-1
CASSELAGGTYNEQFF
TGTGCCAGCAGTGAATTGGCGGGGGGAACCTACAATGAGCAGTTCTTC
>few|TRBD2|TRBV7-8|TRBJ2-3
CASSDTSAGGADTQYF
TGTGCCAGCAGCGATACTAGCGCGGGAGGCGCAGATACGCAGTATTTT
>few|-|TRBV5-4|TRBJ1-1
CASSLEGGRTEAFF
TGTGCCAGCAGCTTGGAGGGGGGGCGGACTGAAGCTTTCTTT
>-|TRBD1|TRBV11-3|TRBJ2-5
CASSLEGDSGSTQYF
TGTGCCAGCAGCTTAGAAGGGGACAGCGGCTCGACCCAGTACTTC
>-|TRBD2|TRBV2|TRBJ2-1
CASSDSLAGIYNEQFF
TGTGCCAGCAGTGATAGTCTAGCGGGGATCTACAATGAGCAGTTCTTC
>-|-|TRBV29-1|TRBJ2-3
CSVRTIVPDTQYF
TGCAGCGTACGGACTATCGTACCAGATACGCAGTATTTT
>many|TRBD2|TRBV30|TRBJ2-3
CAWSVAPTSGSTDTQYF
TGTGCCTGGAGTGTAGCCCCGACTAGCGGTTCCACAGATACGCAGTATTTT
>-|-|TRBV7-3|TRBJ2-1
CASSLDWGSQFF
TGTGCCAGCAGCCTCGACTGGGGGAGTCAGTTCTTC
>many|TRBD2|TRBV6-1|TRBJ2-5
CASSEGVAGEKETQYF
TGTGCCAGCAGTGAAGGTGTAGCGGGAGAGAAAGAGACCCAGTACTTC